Reported below is one T cell receptor beta chain. The antigen remains unidentified. Germline CDR1 reads SGHDT; CDR2 reads YYEEEE. V lost 0 bases, J lost 7 bases, and 8 bases stayed unmatched. The CDR3 spans 16 residues. The repertoire was sequenced with immunoSEQ multiplex PCR; TCRdb's copy has only in-frame clones and lacks some. The sample lists 45,000 to 65,000 clones, around 82% occurring once. This entry comes from a study of identifying expanded T cells in peripheral blood. Points from the study as a whole: Across healthy donors, higher total template counts meant significantly greater approximately two-week count variance.

No infections or other immune events were documented during collection. V usage is TRBV5-6 and J usage is TRBJ2-1, with 9 bases matching TRBD1. This clonotype was sampled from a person aged 18 to 70 in good health. Sequencing was carried out using blood. CDR3 in DNA: TGTGCCAGCAGCTTGGATGGACAGGGGTTTAGTAATGAGCAGTTCTTC. Its translation: CASSLDGQGFSNEQFF. The full variable domain, in which reference TRBV5-6 and TRBJ2-1 provide the parts outside the CDR3, is DAGVTQSPTHLIKTRGQQVTLRCSPKSGHDTVSWYQQALGQGPQFIFQYYEEEERQRGNFPDRFSGHQFPNYSSELNVNALLLGDSALYLCASSLDGQGFSNEQFFGPGTRLTVL.